The clone carrying this T cell receptor beta chain has only one observation. This entry is derived from a study of blood T cell repertoires in COVID-19. Study details: Samples came from the United States, Italy and Spain, spanning acute and convalescent COVID-19.

Original data processing: Amplification with reference gene primers provided the estimates of nucleated cell counts. Generated by immunoSEQ multiplex PCR, the TCRdb table keeps only in-frame clones and is missing some. Clone size and the V and J calls come from that table; the DNA yielded D and trimming. The table includes tens of thousands of clones, around 83% detected once. The CDR3 extends over 17 amino acids. CDR1 MDHEN and CDR2 SYDVKM come from the germline V gene. V dropped 7 bases and J dropped 2 bases, with 21 bases sitting between them. V gene TRBV28 combines with J gene TRBJ1-5; TRBD1 is a possible D gene (6 bases). This receptor was taken from a man in his forties or fifties with acute or convalescent COVID-19. What was sequenced was peripheral blood. CDR3 DNA sequence: TGTGCCAGCAACCCCTCCCTCGGACAGCCAGGCAATCAGCCCCAGCATTTT. Protein product: CASNPSLGQPGNQPQHF.